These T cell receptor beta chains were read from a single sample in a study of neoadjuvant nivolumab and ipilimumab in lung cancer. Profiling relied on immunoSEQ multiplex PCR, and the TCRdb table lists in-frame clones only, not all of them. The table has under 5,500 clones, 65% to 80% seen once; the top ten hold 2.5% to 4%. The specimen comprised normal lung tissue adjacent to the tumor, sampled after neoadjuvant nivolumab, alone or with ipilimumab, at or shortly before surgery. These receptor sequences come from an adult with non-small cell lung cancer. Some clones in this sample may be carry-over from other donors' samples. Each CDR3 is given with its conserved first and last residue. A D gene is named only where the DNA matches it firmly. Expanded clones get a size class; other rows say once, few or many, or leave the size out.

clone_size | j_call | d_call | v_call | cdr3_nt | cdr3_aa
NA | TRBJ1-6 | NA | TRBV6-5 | TGTGCCAGCAGTTATGAGGGCAGGGGTAGGTCACCCCTCCACTTT | CASSYEGRGRSPLHF
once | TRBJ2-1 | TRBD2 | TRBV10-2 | TGCGCCAGCACCCGCCTAGCGGGGCTGAGCTCCTACAATGAGCAGTTCTTC | CASTRLAGLSSYNEQFF
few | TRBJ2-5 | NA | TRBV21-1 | TGTGCCAGCAGCCTTCCGGAAGGGGGTTTCCAAGAGACCCAGTACTTC | CASSLPEGGFQETQYF
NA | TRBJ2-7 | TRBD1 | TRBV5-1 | TGCGCCAGCAGCTTGACAGGGGGCAGCTCCTACGAGCAGTACTTC | CASSLTGGSSYEQYF
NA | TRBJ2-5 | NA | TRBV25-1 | TGTGCCAGCAGTGAGAAAATGACCCAGTACTTC | CASSEKMTQYF
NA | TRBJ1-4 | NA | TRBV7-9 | TGTGCCTCCGGGTGGAATGAAAAACTGTTTTTT | CASGWNEKLFF
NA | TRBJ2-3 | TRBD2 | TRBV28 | TGTGCCAGCAGTTTAGGGACTAGCGGGAGGGGGACGCAGTATTTT | CASSLGTSGRGTQYF
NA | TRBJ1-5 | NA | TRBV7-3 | TGTGCCAGCAGCCCATCAGGGGGCAATCAGCCCCAGCATTTT | CASSPSGGNQPQHF
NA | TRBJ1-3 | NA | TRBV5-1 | TGCGCCAGCAGCTTGGTGGGGGGGACCTCTGGAAACACCATATATTTT | CASSLVGGTSGNTIYF
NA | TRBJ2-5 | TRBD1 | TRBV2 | TGTGCCAGCAGGCCGGGGACAGGGGAAGAGACCCAGTACTTC | CASRPGTGEETQYF
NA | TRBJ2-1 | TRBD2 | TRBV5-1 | TGCGCCAGCAGTTCTAGCGGGAGAGGGGAAGAGCAGTTCTTC | CASSSSGRGEEQFF
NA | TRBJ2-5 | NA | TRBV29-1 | TGCAGCGTTGAGCTTAACCAAGAGACCCAGTACTTC | CSVELNQETQYF
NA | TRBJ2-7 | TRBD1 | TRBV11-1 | TGTGCCAGCAGCCGTTATCCTTCCGGGACAGAAAGGGAATACGAGCAGTACTTC | CASSRYPSGTEREYEQYF
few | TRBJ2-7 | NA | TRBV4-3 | TGCGCCAGCAGCCAAGAGGGGCGCGGGGCCTACGAGCAGTACTTC | CASSQEGRGAYEQYF
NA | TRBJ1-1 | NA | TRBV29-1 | TGCAGCGTGGACGGCGGGGGCGTGACTGAAGCTTTCTTT | CSVDGGGVTEAFF
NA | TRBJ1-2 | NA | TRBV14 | TGTGCCAGCAGCCAAGATTTTCGCGGCTACACCTTC | CASSQDFRGYTF
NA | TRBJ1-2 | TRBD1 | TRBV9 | TGTGCCAGCAGCGTAGCTCAGACAGGGGACTATGGCTACACCTTC | CASSVAQTGDYGYTF
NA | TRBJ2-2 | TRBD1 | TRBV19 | TGTGCCAGTCGGGACAGGGGAGGCACCGGGGAGCTGTTTTTT | CASRDRGGTGELFF
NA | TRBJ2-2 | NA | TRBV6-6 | TGTGCCAGCTGGGCGGGATTCTCAAACACCGGGGAGCTGTTTTTT | CASWAGFSNTGELFF
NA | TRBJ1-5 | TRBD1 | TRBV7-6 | TGTGCCAGCAGCTACGGGACAGGGGGCCAGCCCCAGCATTTT | CASSYGTGGQPQHF
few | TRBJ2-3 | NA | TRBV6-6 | TGTGCCAGCAGCCCTTCAGCGGGTGCGGGCACAGATACGCAGTATTTT | CASSPSAGAGTDTQYF
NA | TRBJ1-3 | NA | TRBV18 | TGTGCCAGCTCACCAGGCAGCTCTGGAAACACCATATATTTT | CASSPGSSGNTIYF
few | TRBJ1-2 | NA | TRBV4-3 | TGCGCCAGCAGCCAAGGGGGAGGGTCTAACTATGGCTACACCTTC | CASSQGGGSNYGYTF
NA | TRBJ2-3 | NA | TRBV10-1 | TGCGCCAGCAGTGAGTCGACAGATACGCAGTATTTT | CASSESTDTQYF
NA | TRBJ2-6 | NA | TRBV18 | TGTGCCAGCTCACCTCGATCTCCAGGACTTAACTCTGGGGCCAACGTCCTGACTTTC | CASSPRSPGLNSGANVLTF
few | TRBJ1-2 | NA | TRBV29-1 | TGCAGCGTTGCGGGGGCCGGGAACTATGGCTACACCTTC | CSVAGAGNYGYTF
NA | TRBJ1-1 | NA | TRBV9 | TGTGCCAGCAGCGTCGACCCACGGGAAGGAGCTCAGGCTTTCTTT | CASSVDPREGAQAFF
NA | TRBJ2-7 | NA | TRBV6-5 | TGTGCCAGCAGTTACAGGGATCCGAGCTCCTACGAGCAGTACTTC | CASSYRDPSSYEQYF
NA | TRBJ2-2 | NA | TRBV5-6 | TGTGCCAGCCATAAGCGCGGGGAGCTGTTTTTT | CASHKRGELFF
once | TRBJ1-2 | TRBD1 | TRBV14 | TGTGCCAGCAGCCAAGACACGGACAGGCTCAACTATGGCTACACCTTC | CASSQDTDRLNYGYTF
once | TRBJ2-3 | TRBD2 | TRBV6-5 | TGTGCCAGCAAATCTGGGACTAGCTGGAATACGCAGTATTTT | CASKSGTSWNTQYF
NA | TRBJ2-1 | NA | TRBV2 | TGTGCCAGCTGTTCCGGGCCTTACAATGAGCAGTTCTTC | CASCSGPYNEQFF
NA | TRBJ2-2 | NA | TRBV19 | TGTGCCAGTAGTATGCTCGGACGTGTCGGGGAGCTGTTTTTT | CASSMLGRVGELFF
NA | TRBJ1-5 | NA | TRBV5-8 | TGTGCCAGCCAAAGACTCAATCAGCCCCAGCATTTT | CASQRLNQPQHF
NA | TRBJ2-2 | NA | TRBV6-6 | TGTGCCAGCAGCCCACGGGGGCGGGAGTTCGGGGAGCTGTTTTTT | CASSPRGREFGELFF
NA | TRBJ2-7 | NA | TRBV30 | TGTGCCTGGAGTGTGCGGGAAATCGGTGGGCAGTACTTC | CAWSVREIGGQYF
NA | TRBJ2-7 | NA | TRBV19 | TGTGCCAGTAGTATAGCAAGGGACACCTCCTACGAGCAGTACTTC | CASSIARDTSYEQYF
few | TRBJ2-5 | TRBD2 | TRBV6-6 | TGTGCCAGCAGTTACTCGGGAGGGAACCAAGAGACCCAGTACTTC | CASSYSGGNQETQYF
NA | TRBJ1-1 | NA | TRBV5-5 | TGTGCCAGCAGCTGGGCCATGAACACTGAAGCTTTCTTT | CASSWAMNTEAFF
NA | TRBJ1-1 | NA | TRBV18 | TGTGCCAGCTCACCAACAGGGCAGGGCACTGAAGCTTTCTTT | CASSPTGQGTEAFF
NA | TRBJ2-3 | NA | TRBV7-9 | TGTGCCAGCAGCTTATTTCCCCCAGCGACCAGCACAGATACGCAGTATTTT | CASSLFPPATSTDTQYF
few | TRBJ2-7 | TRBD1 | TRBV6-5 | TGTGCCAGCAGGTCCGGGACAGGGGACGACGAGCAGTACTTC | CASRSGTGDDEQYF
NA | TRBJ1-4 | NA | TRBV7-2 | TGTGCCAGCAGCTCGGACAGCTGGAATGAAAAACTGTTTTTT | CASSSDSWNEKLFF
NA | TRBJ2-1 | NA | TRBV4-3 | TGCGCCAGCAGCCCCCTAAGGATGTGGAATGAGCAGTTCTTC | CASSPLRMWNEQFF
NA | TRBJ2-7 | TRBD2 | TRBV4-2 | TGTGCCAGCAGCCAAGATTTCGGACTAGCGGGCGAGCAGTACTTC | CASSQDFGLAGEQYF
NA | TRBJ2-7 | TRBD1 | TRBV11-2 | TGTGCCAGCAGACCCCTAGGACAGGGGAAATACGAGCAGTACTTC | CASRPLGQGKYEQYF
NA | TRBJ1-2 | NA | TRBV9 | TGTGCCAGCAGCGTAGTAGGGGCCCCTTATGGCTACACCTTC | CASSVVGAPYGYTF
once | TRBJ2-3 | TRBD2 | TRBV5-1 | TGCGCCAGCAGCTTGATGGCAGGGAGGGAAGATACGCAGTATTTT | CASSLMAGREDTQYF
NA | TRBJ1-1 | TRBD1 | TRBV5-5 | TGTGCCAGCAGCTTGACCCCAGGGGGGAACACTGAAGCTTTCTTT | CASSLTPGGNTEAFF
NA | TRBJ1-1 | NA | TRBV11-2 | TGTGCCAGCAGCTCCCCTCGGTTCACTGAAGCTTTCTTT | CASSSPRFTEAFF
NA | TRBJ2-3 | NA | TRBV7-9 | TGTGCCAGCACCTCGGTTGATACGCAGTATTTT | CASTSVDTQYF
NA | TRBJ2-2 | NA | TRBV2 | TGTGCCAGCAGTGGAAGGTTCTACACCGGGGAGCTGTTTTTT | CASSGRFYTGELFF
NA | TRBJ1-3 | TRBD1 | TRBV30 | TGTGCCTGGAGTGAGGGACAGGCAAGTGGAAACACCATATATTTT | CAWSEGQASGNTIYF